In its sample, the clone carrying this TCR beta chain was seen a few times. Its antigen is as yet unknown. V lost 4 bases, J lost 5 bases, and 4 bases lay in between. The length of the CDR3 is 11 residues. CDR1 SGHKS and CDR2 YYEKEE come from the germline V gene (reference sequence). The data were obtained in a study of response to subunit inactivated influenza vaccine. The study's findings and limits: Few additional T cells are recruited per seasonal influenza vaccination, authors suggested.

TCRdb independently ran MiXCR on the RT-PCR reads; one entry per CDR3 protein. This sample has 450,000 to 600,000 distinct CDR3 sequences, with around 7.9% found just once. This specimen consisted of PBMCs from blood, obtained less than 30 months after vaccination. The chain uses TRBV5-5 and TRBJ2-1; D not resolved. The TCR originated in a man aged 45 to 70 who received an inactivated influenza vaccine. The CDR3 reads CASSHDNEQFF. The CDR3 nucleotides read TGTGCCAGCAGCCACGACAATGAGCAGTTCTTC.